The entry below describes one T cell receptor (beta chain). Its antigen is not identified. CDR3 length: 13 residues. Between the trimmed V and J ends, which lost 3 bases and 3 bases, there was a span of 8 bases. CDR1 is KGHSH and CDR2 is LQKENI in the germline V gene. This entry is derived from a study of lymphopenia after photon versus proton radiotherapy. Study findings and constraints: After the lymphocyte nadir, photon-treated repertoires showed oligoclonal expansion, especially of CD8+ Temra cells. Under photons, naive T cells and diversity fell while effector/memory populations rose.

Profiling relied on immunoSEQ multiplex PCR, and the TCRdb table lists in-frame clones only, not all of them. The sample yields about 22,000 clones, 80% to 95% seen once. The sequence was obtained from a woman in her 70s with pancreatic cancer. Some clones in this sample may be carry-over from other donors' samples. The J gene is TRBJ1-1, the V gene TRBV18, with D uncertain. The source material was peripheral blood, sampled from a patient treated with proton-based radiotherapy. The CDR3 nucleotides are TGTGCCAGCTCACCGCAGATGGACACTGAAGCTTTCTTT. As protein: CASSPQMDTEAFF.